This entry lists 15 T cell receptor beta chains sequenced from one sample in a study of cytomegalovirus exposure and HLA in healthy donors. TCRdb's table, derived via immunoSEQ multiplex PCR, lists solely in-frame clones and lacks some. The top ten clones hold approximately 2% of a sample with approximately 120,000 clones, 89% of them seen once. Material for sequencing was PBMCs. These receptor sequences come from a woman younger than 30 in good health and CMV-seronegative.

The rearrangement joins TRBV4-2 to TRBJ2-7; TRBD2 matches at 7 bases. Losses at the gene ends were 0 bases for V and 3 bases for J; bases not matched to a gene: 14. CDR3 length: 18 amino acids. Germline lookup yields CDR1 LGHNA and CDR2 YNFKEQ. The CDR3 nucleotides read TGTGCCAGCAGCCAAGAGTTTCCTGCGGGAGTCTTTATCTACGAGCAGTACTTC. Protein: CASSQEFPAGVFIYEQYF.

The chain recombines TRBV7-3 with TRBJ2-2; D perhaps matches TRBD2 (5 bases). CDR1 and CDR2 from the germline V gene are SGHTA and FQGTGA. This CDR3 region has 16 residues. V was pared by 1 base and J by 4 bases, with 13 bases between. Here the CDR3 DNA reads TGTGCCAGCAGCTTAATGGCTAGCCCGGGCACCGGGGAGCTGTTTTTT. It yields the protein CASSLMASPGTGELFF. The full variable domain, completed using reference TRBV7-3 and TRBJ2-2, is GAGVSQTPSNKVTEKGKYVELRCDPISGHTALYWYRQSLGQGPEFLIYFQGTGAADDSGLPNDRFFAVRPEGSVSTLKIQRTERGDSAVYLCASSLMASPGTGELFFGEGSRLTVL.

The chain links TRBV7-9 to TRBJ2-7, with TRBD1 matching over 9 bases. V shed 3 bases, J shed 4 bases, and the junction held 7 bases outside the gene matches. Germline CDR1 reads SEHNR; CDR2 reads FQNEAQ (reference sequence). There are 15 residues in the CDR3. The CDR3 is CASSFTGGVLYEQYF. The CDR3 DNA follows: TGTGCCAGCAGCTTCACAGGGGGCGTTTTATACGAGCAGTACTTC.

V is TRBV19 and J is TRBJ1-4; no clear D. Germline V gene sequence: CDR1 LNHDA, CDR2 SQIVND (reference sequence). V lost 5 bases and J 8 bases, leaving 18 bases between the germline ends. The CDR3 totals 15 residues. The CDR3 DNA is TGTGCCAGTAGTTCATACTTAGTACCTCGGGAAAAACTGTTTTTT. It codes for CASSSYLVPREKLFF.

CDR3 coding DNA: TGTGCCAGCAGCTTATATCGCACAGATACGCAGTATTTT. The encoded protein is CASSLYRTDTQYF. The V and J genes are TRBV5-5 and TRBJ2-3; D is unresolved. This CDR3 has 13 residues. Germline CDR1 and CDR2: SGHKS and YYEKEE (reference sequence). The V end lost 2 bases, the J end lost 1 base, and 5 bases lay between the germline ends.

The CDR3 bases are TGTGCAAGTCGCTTCCCTAGCGGGAGTCATTGGTACGAGCAGTACTTC. As protein: CASRFPSGSHWYEQYF. The chain recombines TRBV12-2 with TRBJ2-7; no check of the table's D call, TRBD2, against the DNA was made. TRBV12-2 is an annotated pseudogene. This CDR3 has 16 residues.

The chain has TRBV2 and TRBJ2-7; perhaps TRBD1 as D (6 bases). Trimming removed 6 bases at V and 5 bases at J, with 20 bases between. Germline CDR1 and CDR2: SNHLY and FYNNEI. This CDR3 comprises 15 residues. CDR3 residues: CASSAGYRRGNEQYF. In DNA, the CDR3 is TGTGCCAGCAGCGCAGGCTACCGCAGGGGAAACGAGCAGTACTTC. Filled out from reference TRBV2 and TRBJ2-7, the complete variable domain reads EPEVTQTPSHQVTQMGQEVILRCVPISNHLYFYWYRQILGQKVEFLVSFYNNEISEKSEIFDDQFSVERPDGSNFTLKIRSTKLEDSAMYFCASSAGYRRGNEQYFGPGTRLTVT.

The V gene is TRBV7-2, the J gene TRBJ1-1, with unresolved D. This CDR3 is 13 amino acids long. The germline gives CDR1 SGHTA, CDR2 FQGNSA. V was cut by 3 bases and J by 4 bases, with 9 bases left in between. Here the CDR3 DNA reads TGTGCCAGCAGCTTTAAACAGAGCACTGAAGCTTTCTTT. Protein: CASSFKQSTEAFF.

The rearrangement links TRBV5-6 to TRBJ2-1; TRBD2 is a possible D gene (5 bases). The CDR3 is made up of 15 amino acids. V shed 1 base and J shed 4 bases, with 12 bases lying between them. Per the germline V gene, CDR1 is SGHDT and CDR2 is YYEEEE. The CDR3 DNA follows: TGTGCCAGCAGCTTGAATCTCGAGGGTTACAATGAGCAGTTCTTC. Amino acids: CASSLNLEGYNEQFF.

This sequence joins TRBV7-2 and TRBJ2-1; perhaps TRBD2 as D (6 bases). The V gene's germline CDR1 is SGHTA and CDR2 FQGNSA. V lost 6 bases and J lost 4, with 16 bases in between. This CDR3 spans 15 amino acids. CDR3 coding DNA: TGTGCCAGCAGAGGGACTCCCTCGAAATACAATGAGCAGTTCTTC. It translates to CASRGTPSKYNEQFF.

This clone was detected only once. As DNA, the CDR3 is TGTGCCAGCAGTGAAAACCCCTCGTTTAGCGGGAGGGGCCAAGAGACCCAGTACTTC. As protein: CASSENPSFSGRGQETQYF. This rearrangement joins TRBV6-1 to TRBJ2-5; TRBD2 aligns across 11 bases. CDR1 is MNHNS, CDR2 SASEGT, per germline. CDR3 size: 19 residues. Trimming took 2 bases from V and 1 from J; bases not matched to a gene: 12.

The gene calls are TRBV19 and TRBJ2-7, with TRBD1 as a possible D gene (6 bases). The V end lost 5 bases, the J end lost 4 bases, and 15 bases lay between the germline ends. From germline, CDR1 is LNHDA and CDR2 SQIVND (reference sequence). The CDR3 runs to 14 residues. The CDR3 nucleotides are TGTGCCAGTAGTCCCGGGACAACTGGGTACGAGCAGTACTTC. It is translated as CASSPGTTGYEQYF.

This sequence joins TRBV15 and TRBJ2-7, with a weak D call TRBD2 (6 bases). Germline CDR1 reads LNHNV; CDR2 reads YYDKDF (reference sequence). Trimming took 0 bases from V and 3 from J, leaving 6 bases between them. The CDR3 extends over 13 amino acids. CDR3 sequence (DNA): TGTGCCACCAGCAGAGAAGCGGGCTACGAGCAGTACTTC. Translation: CATSREAGYEQYF.

CDR3 in DNA: TGTGCCAGCAGCGTAGTGACTAGCGGGGCCACAGATACGCAGTATTTT. Its translation is CASSVVTSGATDTQYF. This chain connects TRBV9 to TRBJ2-3, with 11 bases identical to TRBD2. Per germline, CDR1 SGDLS and CDR2 YYNGEE. The CDR3 is 16 residues long. V lost 0 bases to trimming and J lost 2 bases; unmatched junction nucleotides: 2.

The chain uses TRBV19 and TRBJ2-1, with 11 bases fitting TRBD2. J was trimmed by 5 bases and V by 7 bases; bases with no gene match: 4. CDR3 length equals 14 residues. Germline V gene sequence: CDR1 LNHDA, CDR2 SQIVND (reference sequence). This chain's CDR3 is CASKLLAGDNEQFF. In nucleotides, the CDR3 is TGTGCCAGTAAATTACTAGCGGGAGACAATGAGCAGTTCTTC.